This TCR beta chain was recovered during a study of cytomegalovirus exposure and HLA in healthy donors. Assay used: immunoSEQ multiplex PCR; TCRdb lists only in-frame clones, some missing. The sample has tens of thousands of clones, 95% to 96% seen once; the top ten hold about 4.6%. The sample consisted of PBMCs. This receptor was taken from a woman aged 18-30 years in good health and CMV-seropositive.

As DNA, the CDR3 is TGTGCCAGCAGCCCTAAGGAGACCCAGTACTTC. Amino acid sequence: CASSPKETQYF. V and J are TRBV5-5 and TRBJ2-5; unclear D gene. V lost 4 bases and J lost 5, with 6 bases in between. The CDR3 consists of 11 residues. Germline assignment: CDR1 SGHKS and CDR2 YYEKEE (reference sequence).